These 8 T cell receptor beta chains came from one sample sequenced in a study of beta chain features in type 1 diabetes. Reverse transcribing all isolated RNA meant expressed TCRB transcripts were sequenced. Profiled with immunoSEQ multiplex PCR; TCRdb holds only in-frame clones, not every one. The data contain roughly 300,000 clones, approximately 8% of them singletons. The sequenced material came from central memory CD4+ T cells from blood. These TCRs come from a young woman in good health.

V is TRBV9 and J is TRBJ2-7; TRBD2 matches at 7 bases. CDR3 length: 16 amino acids. The germline gives CDR1 SGDLS, CDR2 YYNGEE. Germline trimming cut 0 bases from V and 4 bases from J; bases unmatched to any gene: 10. The CDR3 DNA is TGTGCCAGCAGCGTAGACTCTCGCGGGAGTGCTTACGAGCAGTACTTC. Encoded protein: CASSVDSRGSAYEQYF.

V gene TRBV9 combines with J gene TRBJ2-3; D perhaps matches TRBD2 (5 bases). Germline V gene data show CDR1 as SGDLS and CDR2 as YYNGEE. V was cut by 0 bases and J by 0 bases, with 11 bases left in between. The CDR3 sequence is 16 residues long. CDR3: CASSVASGLSTDTQYF. The CDR3 nucleotides are TGTGCCAGCAGCGTAGCCAGCGGTCTTAGCACAGATACGCAGTATTTT.

This clone was counted a few times. The chain employs TRBV29-1 and TRBJ2-1, with 8 bases fitting TRBD2. CDR1 and CDR2 (germline): SQVTM, ANQGSEA. The V gene end was trimmed by 1 base and the J gene end by 10 bases; junction bases not matched to a gene: 0. The CDR3 has 11 residues. The CDR3 is CSVEGGGEQFF. The CDR3 DNA follows: TGCAGCGTTGAAGGCGGGGGGGAGCAGTTCTTC.

The sample holds many counts of this clone. The rearrangement joins TRBV10-3 to TRBJ1-5, with a possible D match to TRBD1 (5 bases). Germline-derived CDR1 and CDR2 are ENHRY and SYGVKD. This CDR3 region has 14 residues. V was shortened by 6 bases and J by 4 bases, with 13 bases between the two germline ends. The CDR3: CAISGGALNQPQHF. The CDR3 bases are TGTGCCATCAGCGGTGGGGCCCTGAATCAGCCCCAGCATTTT.

This clone was seen a handful of times. The CDR3 DNA sequence: TGTGCCAGCAGCCCATGGACAGGCGGCGAGACCCAGTACTTC. The encoded protein is CASSPWTGGETQYF. The rearrangement links TRBV6-6 to TRBJ2-5; 7 positions agree with TRBD1. Germline V gene sequence: CDR1 MNHNY, CDR2 SVGAGI (reference sequence). The CDR3 is made up of 14 amino acids. V dropped 6 bases and J dropped 5; count of bases not matched to a gene: 9.

In this sample, this clone turned up a few times. Other DNA variants within this sample encode the same CDR3. The genes are TRBV5-1 and TRBJ2-7; TRBD1 agrees at 10 bases. J gave up 4 bases and V 0 bases, and 4 bases lay outside the gene matches. This CDR3 contains 15 residues. Germline CDR1 reads SGHRS; CDR2 reads YFSETQ. The CDR3 nucleotides are TGCGCCAGCAGCTTGGGGACAGGGGGTCGTTACGAGCAGTACTTC. It specifies CASSLGTGGRYEQYF.

This sequence joins TRBV7-4 and TRBJ1-5; 9 bases align to TRBD1. Trimming removed 2 bases from V and 2 bases from J; junction bases left unmatched: 7. The CDR3 sequence is 17 residues long. Looked up from germline, CDR1 is SGHVT and CDR2 is SQSDAQ. The CDR3 is CASSLIWTGVCNQPQHF. For the CDR3, the DNA is TGTGCCAGCAGCTTAATCTGGACAGGGGTTTGCAATCAGCCCCAGCATTTT.

The chain carries TRBV7-9 and TRBJ2-1; D unclear. V was pared by 2 bases and J by 8 bases, with 7 bases between. CDR3 size: 12 residues. Germline V gene data show CDR1 as SEHNR and CDR2 as FQNEAQ (reference sequence). DNA for the CDR3: TGTGCCAGCAGCTTAAGCTTTTATGAGCAGTTCTTC. Amino acids: CASSLSFYEQFF.